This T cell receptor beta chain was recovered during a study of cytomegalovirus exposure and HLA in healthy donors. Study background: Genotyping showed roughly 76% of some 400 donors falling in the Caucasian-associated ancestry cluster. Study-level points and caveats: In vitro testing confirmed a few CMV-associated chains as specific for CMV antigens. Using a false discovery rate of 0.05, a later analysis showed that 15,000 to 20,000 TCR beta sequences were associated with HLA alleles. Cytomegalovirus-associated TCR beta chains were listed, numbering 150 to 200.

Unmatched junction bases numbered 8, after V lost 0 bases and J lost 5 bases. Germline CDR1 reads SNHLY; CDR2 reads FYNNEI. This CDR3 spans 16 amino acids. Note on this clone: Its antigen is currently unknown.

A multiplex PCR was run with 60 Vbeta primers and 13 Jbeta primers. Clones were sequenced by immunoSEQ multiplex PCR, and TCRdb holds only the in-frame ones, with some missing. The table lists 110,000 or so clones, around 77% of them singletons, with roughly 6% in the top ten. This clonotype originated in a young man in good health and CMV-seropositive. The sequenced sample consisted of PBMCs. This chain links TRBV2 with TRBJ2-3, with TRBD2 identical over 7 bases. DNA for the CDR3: TGTGCCAGCAGTGAAGCGGGGCGGGAGTTGTTAGATACGCAGTATTTT. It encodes CASSEAGRELLDTQYF.